A selection of T cell receptor beta chains follows, all from one sample in a study of shared clonotypes between healthy human individuals. The data were produced by immunoSEQ multiplex PCR, yet TCRdb's version contains in-frame clones alone and is incomplete. The data show about a million clones, 77% seen once. Sequencing input: memory CD4+ T cells from PBMCs. These receptors were taken from a man younger than 35 in good health. Some clones in this sample may be carry-over from other donors' samples. Each CDR3 is given with its conserved first and last residue. The D gene is left open where the match is weak. For some rows the clone size is stated as once, few or many, or as a class when expanded; others skip it.

v_call	d_call	clone_size	j_call	cdr3_length	cdr3_nt	cdr3_aa
TRBV4-1	NA	NA	TRBJ1-1	14	TGCGCCAGCAGCCACGGCGAGGTGAACACTGAAGCTTTCTTT	CASSHGEVNTEAFF
TRBV10-1	NA	NA	TRBJ2-3	14	TGCGCCAGCAGTGAAGGTCGGGGCACAGATACGCAGTATTTT	CASSEGRGTDTQYF
TRBV7-9	TRBD2	NA	TRBJ2-1	14	TGTGCCAGCAACCCGAGCGGGAGCCCCTATGAGCAGTTCTTC	CASNPSGSPYEQFF
TRBV5-1	TRBD2	NA	TRBJ2-1	13	TGCGCCAGTTCTGTGGGACTAGCAAATGAGCAGTTCTTC	CASSVGLANEQFF
TRBV5-1	TRBD1	NA	TRBJ2-3	14	TGCGCCAGCAGCTTGGGGGACAGGGATGCCCCTGAGTATTTT	CASSLGDRDAPEYF
TRBV30	NA	NA	TRBJ2-3	13	TGTGCCTGGAGTGGGGGCGCTGCAGATACGCAGTATTTT	CAWSGGAADTQYF
TRBV30	NA	NA	TRBJ1-1	13	TGTGCCTGGAGTGCCCAGGCCGGCACTGAAGCTTTCTTT	CAWSAQAGTEAFF
TRBV6-1	NA	NA	TRBJ2-1	15	TGTGCCAGCAGTGAAACCCAGTCGGTCTACAATGAGCAGTTCTTC	CASSETQSVYNEQFF
TRBV19	NA	NA	TRBJ2-7	14	TGTGCCAGTAGTACCCTCCCCCAGGCTTACGAGCAGTACTTC	CASSTLPQAYEQYF
TRBV7-8	TRBD1	NA	TRBJ2-7	14	TGTGCCAGCAGGGGTCTACAGGGGACCTACGAGCAGTACTTC	CASRGLQGTYEQYF
TRBV5-6	NA	NA	TRBJ1-2	12	TGTGCCAGCAGCTTGAGAGACTATGGCTACACCTTC	CASSLRDYGYTF
TRBV18	TRBD1	NA	TRBJ1-2	14	TGTGCCAGCTCGCCGGGACAGGGCCCCTATGGCTACACCTTC	CASSPGQGPYGYTF
TRBV5-6	NA	NA	TRBJ2-1	12	TGTGCCAGCAGCTTGGGGGGCAATGAGCAGTTCTTC	CASSLGGNEQFF
TRBV6-1	TRBD2	NA	TRBJ2-5	19	TGTGCCAGCAGTGATCTCTTAGGAGCGAGCCTAGCGGATCGAGAGACCCAGTACTTC	CASSDLLGASLADRETQYF
TRBV6-1	TRBD2	NA	TRBJ2-7	14	TGTGCCAGCAGTGCGCAGCGGGAGGGCTACGAGCAGTACTTC	CASSAQREGYEQYF
TRBV15	NA	NA	TRBJ2-4	14	TGTGCCACCAGCAAACCCTTAGCCAAAAACATTCAGTACTTC	CATSKPLAKNIQYF
TRBV5-1	NA	NA	TRBJ2-1	15	TGCGCCAGCAGCTTGGTAAGGGCGGAACACAATGAGCAGTTCTTC	CASSLVRAEHNEQFF
TRBV6-5	NA	NA	TRBJ2-7	12	TGTGCCAGCCGAGACAGAACCTACGAGCAGTACTTC	CASRDRTYEQYF
TRBV23-1	NA	NA	TRBJ2-1	16	TGCGCCAGCAGTCAATCGCGAGGGAGTTTGAAAGGTGAGCAGTTCTTC	CASSQSRGSLKGEQFF
TRBV30	NA	NA	TRBJ2-1	15	TGTGCCTGGAGTAGGCTAGCGAGAGCCTACAATGAGCAGTTCTTC	CAWSRLARAYNEQFF
TRBV12-5	NA	few	TRBJ1-1	13	TGTGCTAGTGGTGGCCCGGGGAGGCCTGAAGCTTTCTTT	CASGGPGRPEAFF
TRBV11-3	NA	NA	TRBJ1-1	13	TGTGCCAGCAGCGTCAAAGGTAACACTGAAGCTTTCTTT	CASSVKGNTEAFF
TRBV4-2	TRBD1	NA	TRBJ1-5	15	TGTGCCAGCAGCCAGGACAGGGGGCTCGGTCAGCCCCAGCATTTT	CASSQDRGLGQPQHF
TRBV2	TRBD2	once	TRBJ2-7	18	TGTGCCAGCAGGGGTCTGTGGACTAGCGGGAGGGCCCAGTACGAGCAGTACTTC	CASRGLWTSGRAQYEQYF
TRBV19	NA	NA	TRBJ2-7	17	TGTGCCAGTAGCCTTGGTAGGGGGACTTTCCGCCTACGGGAGCAGTACTTC	CASSLGRGTFRLREQYF
TRBV6-6	NA	NA	TRBJ2-3	15	TGTGCCAGCAGTTACGTCCAGGGTGGGGCAGATACGCAGTATTTT	CASSYVQGGADTQYF
TRBV11-3	TRBD2	NA	TRBJ2-2	18	TGTGCCAGCAGCTTATCAGGGACTAGCGGGACCAACACCGGGGAGCTGTTTTTT	CASSLSGTSGTNTGELFF
TRBV19	TRBD1	NA	TRBJ1-1	16	TGTGCCAGTAGTGCACAGGGGGCGGCGGGTGGAACTGAAGCTTTCTTT	CASSAQGAAGGTEAFF
TRBV7-2	NA	NA	TRBJ2-7	13	TGTGCCAGCAGCCTACTCGGCCGCTACGAGCAGTACTTC	CASSLLGRYEQYF
TRBV6-1	NA	NA	TRBJ1-4	15	TGTGCCAGCAGTGAACCGGGCCTCCGCCCCGAAAAACTGTTTTTT	CASSEPGLRPEKLFF
TRBV11-3	NA	NA	TRBJ2-3	12	TGTGCCAGTGGACAGAGCACAGATACGCAGTATTTT	CASGQSTDTQYF
TRBV4-3	NA	NA	TRBJ2-5	13	TGCGCCAGCAGCCAAGATATGACGGGGACCCAGTACTTC	CASSQDMTGTQYF
TRBV30	NA	NA	TRBJ1-1	11	TGTGCCTGGGCCGCTGGAGGAGGTGCTTTCTTT	CAWAAGGGAFF
TRBV5-1	TRBD2	few	TRBJ2-3	18	TGCGCCAGCAGCTTGGCGCTAGCGGGCCAAACCGGCACAGATACGCAGTATTTT	CASSLALAGQTGTDTQYF
TRBV28	NA	NA	TRBJ1-3	18	TGTGCCAGCCAGCAGTTTGGTGGTGGGCTAGGTATTGGAAACACCATATATTTT	CASQQFGGGLGIGNTIYF
TRBV7-2	NA	NA	TRBJ2-5	14	TGTGCCAGCAGCTTATCGACCGTGCAAGAGACCCAGTACTTC	CASSLSTVQETQYF
TRBV11-2	NA	NA	TRBJ2-5	14	TGTGCCAGCACCCCCGGCAGGGCGGGGGAGACCCAGTACTTC	CASTPGRAGETQYF
TRBV5-6	TRBD1	NA	TRBJ2-3	16	TGTGCCAGCAGCTTTCCGGGACAGGAGAGCACAGATACGCAGTATTTT	CASSFPGQESTDTQYF
TRBV9	TRBD1	once	TRBJ1-1	13	TGTGCCAGCAGCGCCGACAGGGGGAATGAAGCTTTCTTT	CASSADRGNEAFF
TRBV5-4	TRBD1	NA	TRBJ2-5	17	TGTGCCAGCAGCCCTACGGTCGGGACAGGGAGGGGAGAGACCCAGTACTTC	CASSPTVGTGRGETQYF